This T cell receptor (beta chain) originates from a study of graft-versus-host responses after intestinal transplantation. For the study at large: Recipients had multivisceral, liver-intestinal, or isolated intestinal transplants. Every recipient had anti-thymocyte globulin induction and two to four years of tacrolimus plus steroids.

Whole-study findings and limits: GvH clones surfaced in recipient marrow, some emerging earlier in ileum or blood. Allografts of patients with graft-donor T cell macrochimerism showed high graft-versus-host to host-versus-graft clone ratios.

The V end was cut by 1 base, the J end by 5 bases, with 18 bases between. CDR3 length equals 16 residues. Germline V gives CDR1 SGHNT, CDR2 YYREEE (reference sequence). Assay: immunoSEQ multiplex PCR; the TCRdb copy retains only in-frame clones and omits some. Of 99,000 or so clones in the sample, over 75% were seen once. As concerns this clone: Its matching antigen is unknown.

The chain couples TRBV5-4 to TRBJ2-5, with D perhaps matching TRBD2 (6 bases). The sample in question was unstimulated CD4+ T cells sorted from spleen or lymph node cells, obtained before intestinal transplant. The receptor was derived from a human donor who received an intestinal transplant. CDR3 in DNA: TGTGCCAGCAGCTTGTATGCTAGGGCGGGGCGGGAGACCCAGTACTTC. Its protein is CASSLYARAGRETQYF.